A selection of T cell receptor beta chains follows, all from one sample in a study of blood T cells in healthy people across ages. TCRdb re-called the 5' RACE reads with MiXCR, one entry per CDR3 protein. The table shows under 950,000 distinct CDR3 sequences, with 22% occurring only once. The sample was blood. These receptors came from a man between 65 and 79 years old in good health. Each CDR3 is given with its conserved first and last residue. The order of the fields is J gene, clone size, V gene, D gene, CDR3 DNA, CDR3 protein. A D gene is named only where the DNA matches it firmly. A clone size is listed for some rows: how often the clone was seen (once, few, many), or a class if it is expanded.

TRBJ2-4	NA	TRBV2	NA	TGTGCCACCACGGATGATCTAGCCAAAAACATTCAGTACTTC	CATTDDLAKNIQYF
TRBJ2-7	NA	TRBV27	TRBD2	TGTGCCAGCAGTTTATCGGGCGGGAGGACCCCCTACGAGCAGTACTTC	CASSLSGGRTPYEQYF
TRBJ2-5	NA	TRBV7-2	NA	TGTGCCAGCAGCTTCACGGGTGGGGTCAGCGAGACCCAGTACTTC	CASSFTGGVSETQYF
TRBJ1-2	few	TRBV6-5	TRBD1	TGTGCCAGCAGTTCCCTCAGGGGGCTGGGTGGCCACACCTTC	CASSSLRGLGGHTF
TRBJ2-3	many	TRBV7-3	NA	TGTGCCAGCAGCTTAGCGGGTCAGCGCACAGATACGCAGTATTTT	CASSLAGQRTDTQYF
TRBJ2-7	NA	TRBV19	NA	TGTGCCAGTAGTTCCCGGGACGCCCCAACCTACGAGCAGTACTTC	CASSSRDAPTYEQYF
TRBJ2-6	once	TRBV15	NA	TGTGCCACCAGCGATCTCTCAGGGGCTGGGGCCAACGTCCTGACTTTC	CATSDLSGAGANVLTF
TRBJ2-1	few	TRBV20-1	NA	TGCAGTGCTTGGAGGGCAGATTCCCCCTACAATGAGCAGTTCTTC	CSAWRADSPYNEQFF
TRBJ2-3	NA	TRBV29-1	TRBD1	TGCAGCGTGGAACCGACAGGGATTCCAGATACGCAGTATTTT	CSVEPTGIPDTQYF
TRBJ2-7	NA	TRBV12-3/TRBV12-4	NA	TGTGCCAGCAGCTCTATGCCGTGGGAGCAGTACTTC	CASSSMPWEQYF
TRBJ1-4	NA	TRBV20-1	TRBD1	TGCAGTGCCGCTCGAAATACAGGGACAGGGGGAGTTGAAAAACTGCTTTTT	CSAARNTGTGGVEKLLF
TRBJ2-5	few	TRBV5-1	TRBD1	TGCGCCAGCAGCTTGTTGGGACAGGGGTCTATGTACCAAGAGACCCAGTACTTC	CASSLLGQGSMYQETQYF
TRBJ1-3	NA	TRBV2	NA	TGTGCCAGCAGAGTGGGGACTCTAGGAAACACCATATATTTT	CASRVGTLGNTIYF
TRBJ2-5	few	TRBV7-8	NA	TGTGCCAGCAGCTTAACGGCTTTGGGGGCCCAGTACTTC	CASSLTALGAQYF
TRBJ1-5	NA	TRBV20-1	TRBD1	TGCAGTGCTAGGGCCCGACAGGGGTTTAGCAATCAGCCCCAGCATTTT	CSARARQGFSNQPQHF
TRBJ2-3	few	TRBV6-6	NA	TGTGCCAGCAGCCCGGAGGGGCGGGGAGATACGCAGTATTTT	CASSPEGRGDTQYF
TRBJ1-4	few	TRBV15	NA	TGTGCCACCAGCAGAGGCTTCGGAGAAAAACTGTTTTTT	CATSRGFGEKLFF
TRBJ2-5	NA	TRBV9	TRBD1	TGTGCCAGCAGCCGGGACAGCCACGAGACCCAGTACTTC	CASSRDSHETQYF
TRBJ2-1	few	TRBV6-6	NA	TGTGCCAGCAGACTAGTCTCCTACAATGAGCAGTTCTTC	CASRLVSYNEQFF
TRBJ2-5	NA	TRBV10-1	TRBD2	TGCGCCAGCAGAGGGCTTGGGACTAGCGGGGGCCAAGAGACCCAGTACTTC	CASRGLGTSGGQETQYF
TRBJ2-4	few	TRBV12-3/TRBV12-4	NA	TGTGCCAGCAGTTTAGGGGGAGGTCGAGCCAAAAACATTCAGTACTTC	CASSLGGGRAKNIQYF
TRBJ1-1	NA	TRBV29-1	NA	TGCAGCGTGTCTCCTTGGGATTCTGAAGCTTTCTTT	CSVSPWDSEAFF
TRBJ1-2	NA	TRBV29-1	NA	TGCAGCGTTGCAAGTACTAACTATGGCTACACCTTC	CSVASTNYGYTF
TRBJ2-5	few	TRBV7-2	NA	TGTGCCAGCAGCTTAGAGTGGGCCCTCCAAGAGACCCAGTACTTC	CASSLEWALQETQYF
TRBJ2-7	NA	TRBV4-1	TRBD2	TGCGCCAGCAGCCAAGCAGCGGGGAGGGATTACGAGCAGTACTTC	CASSQAAGRDYEQYF
TRBJ1-2	NA	TRBV12-5	TRBD1	TGTGCTAGTGGTACGGACAGGGGGAACTATGGCTACACCTTC	CASGTDRGNYGYTF
TRBJ2-7	NA	TRBV5-8	NA	TGTGCCAGCACCCTGGGACATGCCTACGAGCAGTACTTC	CASTLGHAYEQYF
TRBJ1-4	NA	TRBV6-6	NA	TGTGCCAGCATCAGTTCGAATGAGGAAAAACTGTTTTTT	CASISSNEEKLFF
TRBJ2-3	few	TRBV5-1	TRBD1	TGCGCCAGCAGCGACGGACAGGGGATCGCAGATACGCAGTATTTT	CASSDGQGIADTQYF
TRBJ1-2	NA	TRBV12-3/TRBV12-4	TRBD1	TGTGCCAGCAGTTTAATGACAGGGCCCTATGGCTACACCTTC	CASSLMTGPYGYTF
TRBJ2-7	NA	TRBV5-1	NA	TGCGCCAGCAGCACCACAGTACCACAGGGTTCAGAGCAGTACTTC	CASSTTVPQGSEQYF
TRBJ1-6	NA	TRBV9	TRBD1	TGTGCCAGCAGCGTAGCGGCCAGGGGGAATTCACCCCTCCACTTT	CASSVAARGNSPLHF
TRBJ2-1	few	TRBV7-9	TRBD2	TGTGCCAGCACCCTGACTAGCTTCAATGAGCAGTTCTTC	CASTLTSFNEQFF
TRBJ2-7	NA	TRBV2	TRBD1	TGTGCCAGCAGTGGGGGGCGACAGGGGACGTACGAGCAGTACTTC	CASSGGRQGTYEQYF
TRBJ2-3	NA	TRBV20-1	TRBD2	TGCAGTGCTGGAGACTCCAGCGGGAGGAGCACAGATACGCAGTATTTT	CSAGDSSGRSTDTQYF
TRBJ1-2	NA	TRBV28	TRBD1	TGTGCCAGCAGTTTAGACAGGGTGAAGGGCTACACCTTC	CASSLDRVKGYTF
TRBJ2-3	few	TRBV4-1	TRBD2	TGCGCCAGCAGCCATCCACCAGGGACTAGCGGGGGGACAGATACGCAGTATTTT	CASSHPPGTSGGTDTQYF
TRBJ2-5	few	TRBV11-2	NA	TGTGCCAGCAGCTTAGATCATATTAGCTACGAGACCCAGTACTTC	CASSLDHISYETQYF
TRBJ2-3	few	TRBV7-2	TRBD1	TGTGCCAGCAGCCAAAACAGGGGGACTAGCACAGATACGCAGTATTTT	CASSQNRGTSTDTQYF
TRBJ1-5	NA	TRBV7-2	NA	TGTGCCAGCAGCCTGGAACAGGCCGGGGGTCAGCCCCAGCATTTT	CASSLEQAGGQPQHF
TRBJ2-4	NA	TRBV5-6	NA	TGTGCCAGCAAATCGATCGCCAAAAACATTCAGTACTTC	CASKSIAKNIQYF
TRBJ1-2	few	TRBV7-9	NA	TGTGCCAGCAGCTTCAGCGGAGGGACTGGCTACACCTTC	CASSFSGGTGYTF
TRBJ2-4	NA	TRBV7-3	NA	TGTGCCAGCAGTCCTCAGGGTCGAAACATTCAGTACTTC	CASSPQGRNIQYF
TRBJ2-7	few	TRBV28	TRBD1	TGTGCCAGCAGTCCAGTCGGGACAGCGAAGGGGGAGCAGTACTTC	CASSPVGTAKGEQYF
TRBJ1-5	NA	TRBV12-3/TRBV12-4	NA	TGTGCCAGCAGTTTAGCGCGATGGGTAGATAGCAATCAGCCCCAGCATTTT	CASSLARWVDSNQPQHF
TRBJ2-5	NA	TRBV10-1	NA	TGCGCCAGCAGTGATTGGAAGTACCAAGAGACCCAGTACTTC	CASSDWKYQETQYF